These 30 T cell receptor beta chains were sequenced from one sample in a study of T cells in Graves' hyperthyroidism and ophthalmopathy. RNA transcripts gave rise to amplified TCR beta CDR3 regions. The HTBI primer set was used in a first-round RT-PCR of the TCR CDR3. Each CDR3 protein is one row after TCRdb ran MiXCR on the multiplex PCR reads. The table has 480,000 or so distinct CDR3 sequences, 35% to 50% seen once. The sample comprised peripheral blood or thyroid tissue (not recorded which). These receptor sequences come from an adult woman with Graves' disease, either hyperthyroidism or ophthalmopathy (not recorded which).

This clonotype was counted ten times or more. This rearrangement joins TRBV10-2 to TRBJ2-2; D gene unclear. V lost 0 bases to trimming and J lost 4 bases, with 3 bases between them. Germline CDR1 reads WSHSY; CDR2 reads SAAADI. This CDR3 is 13 amino acids long. The CDR3 sequence is CASSESATGELFF. The CDR3 DNA follows: TGCGCCAGCAGTGAGTCGGCCACCGGGGAGCTGTTTTTT.

In this sample, this clonotype turned up many times. The gene calls are TRBV12-3 or TRBV12-4 and TRBJ1-2, with D possibly matching TRBD1 (5 bases). This CDR3 region has 12 residues. Trimming stripped 7 bases from V and 4 bases from J, with 10 bases between. The CDR3 nucleotides are TGTGCCAGCACCGGCGGGGGCTATGGCTACACCTTC. It encodes CASTGGGYGYTF.

In this sample, this clonotype turned up a few times. This chain uses TRBV7-7 with TRBJ2-7, with a weak D call TRBD1 (7 bases). V lost 4 bases, J lost 4 bases, and 26 bases lay in between. From germline, CDR1 is SSHAT and CDR2 FNYEAQ (reference sequence). This CDR3 spans 18 amino acids. In nucleotides, the CDR3 is TGTGCCAGCAGCTCCATTGCGGGTGTGGGCAGGGGGGCTTACGAGCAGTACTTC. Encoded protein: CASSSIAGVGRGAYEQYF.

The chain carries TRBV2 and TRBJ2-7; no clear D gene. The CDR3 extends over 13 amino acids. Per the germline V gene, CDR1 is SNHLY and CDR2 is FYNNEI. Trimming shortened V by 1 base and J by 6 bases, and 10 bases separated the two germline ends. The CDR3 loop is CASSEVAATEQYF. Here the CDR3 DNA reads TGTGCCAGCAGTGAAGTGGCCGCGACCGAGCAGTACTTC.

V gene TRBV29-1 combines with J gene TRBJ2-7, with D unclear. Germline-derived CDR1 and CDR2 are SQVTM and ANQGSEA. The ends were cut back, 7 bases at V and 6 bases at J, with 16 bases in the middle. CDR3 length equals 12 residues. This CDR3 reads CSAMLGEVEQYF. In nucleotides, the CDR3 is TGCAGCGCTATGCTGGGTGAGGTCGAGCAGTACTTC.

The chain carries TRBV25-1 and TRBJ1-2; D gene uncertain. The ends were cut back, 2 bases at V and 2 bases at J, with 6 bases in the middle. Per the germline V gene, CDR1 is MGHDK and CDR2 is SYGVNS. This CDR3 contains 13 residues. The CDR3 nucleotides are TGTGCCAGCAGTGAAGCCCCGAACTATGGCTACACCTTC. This translates into CASSEAPNYGYTF.

There are many counts of this clonotype. The genes are TRBV4-1 and TRBJ2-5; D is tentatively TRBD1 or TRBD2 (5 bases each). The CDR3 loop spans 15 amino acids. Per the germline V gene, CDR1 is MGHRA and CDR2 is YSYEKL. V shed 0 bases and J shed 0 bases, with 8 bases lying between them. In DNA, the CDR3 is TGCGCCAGCAGCCAAGACTGGGGGAACCAAGAGACCCAGTACTTC. This sequence encodes CASSQDWGNQETQYF.

The CDR3: CASSEPRGLFF. Here the CDR3 DNA reads TGTGCCAGCAGTGAGCCCAGGGGACTGTTTTTT. The chain has TRBV2 and TRBJ1-4, with D maybe TRBD1 (6 bases). The CDR3 is 11 residues long. Trimming took 3 bases from V and 13 from J, leaving 9 bases between them. Germline loops: CDR1 SNHLY, CDR2 FYNNEI.

In its sample, this clonotype was seen many times. A junction end diverges from the germline sequence, so it may reflect a read error. The chain employs TRBV3-1 and TRBJ1-1; D unclear. The CDR3 is 14 amino acids. The germline CDR1 and CDR2 sequences are LGHDT and YNNKEL (reference sequence). CDR3 nucleotide sequence: TGTGCCAGCAGTCAAGGACGGTCGAACACTGAAGCTTTCTTT. It yields the protein CASSQGRSNTEAFF. Drawing the rest from reference TRBV3-1 and TRBJ1-1, the complete variable domain is DTAVSQTPKYLVTQMGNDKSIKCEQNLGHDTMYWYKQDSKKFLKIMFSYNNKELIINETVPNRFSPKSPDKAHLNLHINSLELGDSAVYFCASSQGRSNTEAFFGQGTRLTVV.

With regard to this clonotype: Because the CDR3 is missing its conserved closing phenylalanine or tryptophan, this is likely a read error. This sequence joins TRBV12-3 or TRBV12-4 and TRBJ1-5, with 10 bases identical to TRBD1. After removal of 7 bases from V and 1 base from J, the junction contained 4 bases not matched to a gene. The CDR3 is 15 residues long. The CDR3 region is CASTTGGESNQPQHL. In DNA, the CDR3 is TGTGCCAGCACGACAGGGGGCGAAAGCAATCAGCCCCAGCATCTT.

V usage is TRBV29-1 and J usage is TRBJ2-5; TRBD1 matches at 7 bases. Losses at the gene ends were 5 bases for V and 4 bases for J; bases not matched to a gene: 7. The CDR3 covers 13 residues. CDR1 and CDR2 (germline): SQVTM, ANQGSEA. The CDR3, as DNA: TGCAGCGTTTTAGGGGGCTCTGGAGAGACCCAGTACTTC. As protein: CSVLGGSGETQYF.

This clonotype was counted many times. The V call is TRBV7-8, the J call TRBJ2-2; D not certain. Per germline, CDR1 SGHVS and CDR2 FQNEAQ. Deletions cut 3 bases from V and 1 base from J, with 3 bases between. The CDR3 length is 13 residues. The CDR3 nucleotides read TGTGCCAGCAGCTTCGAGAACACCGGGGAGCTGTTTTTT. It translates to CASSFENTGELFF.

In this sample, this clonotype turned up a few times. The CDR3: CAISAPGGGNTIYF. In DNA form, the CDR3 reads TGTGCCATCAGTGCTCCAGGGGGTGGAAACACCATATATTTT. The chain employs TRBV10-3 and TRBJ1-3; TRBD1 matches 7 bases. Trimming cost V 4 bases and J 3 bases; bases outside gene matches: 3. The CDR3 contains 14 residues. Germline loops: CDR1 ENHRY, CDR2 SYGVKD.

The chain links TRBV7-2 to TRBJ2-6, with a tentative D call TRBD1 (5 bases). This CDR3 contains 14 residues. From germline, CDR1 is SGHTA and CDR2 FQGNSA. V was cut by 5 bases and J by 6 bases, with 11 bases left in between. This CDR3 reads CASSPWGEANVLTF. Here the CDR3 DNA reads TGTGCCAGCAGCCCCTGGGGCGAGGCCAACGTCCTGACTTTC.

In this sample, this clonotype turned up many times. The junction departs from the called germline gene at one end, perhaps through a read error. The chain joins TRBV4-1 to TRBJ1-5; no firm D call. CDR3 length equals 15 residues. In germline, CDR1 is MGHRA, CDR2 YSYEKL. For the CDR3, the DNA is TGCGCCAGCAGTCAAGTTGCAGTTCGGGATCAGCCCCAGCATTTT. It specifies CASSQVAVRDQPQHF.

The gene calls are TRBV20-1 and TRBJ2-7; TRBD2 agrees at 13 bases. Germline-derived CDR1 and CDR2 are DFQATT and SNEGSKA (reference sequence). With 6 bases clipped from V and 7 bases from J, the junction kept 24 bases outside the gene matches. The CDR3 length is 19 residues. The CDR3 DNA reads TGCAGTGCCCCGTCCCCAGGACTAGCGGGAGCCTCAATCTGGGGAGAGCAGTACTTC. Its protein product is CSAPSPGLAGASIWGEQYF.

The J gene is TRBJ2-7, the V gene TRBV5-6; D could derive from TRBD1 or TRBD2 (5 bases each). There are 13 residues in the CDR3. The V end was cut by 3 bases, the J end by 3 bases, with 10 bases between. Germline V lookup: CDR1 SGHDT, CDR2 YYEEEE. The chain's CDR3 is CASSWDVVYEQYF. DNA of the CDR3: TGTGCCAGCAGCTGGGACGTGGTCTACGAGCAGTACTTC.

This clonotype was recorded many times. V is TRBV20-1 and J is TRBJ1-5; D may be TRBD1 (5 bases). From germline, CDR1 is DFQATT and CDR2 SNEGSKA (reference sequence). This CDR3 is 12 amino acids long. V was clipped by 5 bases and J by 4 bases, with 9 bases between them. The CDR3 spells CSAPQGNQPQHF. The CDR3 region has the DNA TGCAGTGCTCCGCAGGGAAATCAGCCCCAGCATTTT.

In its sample, this clonotype was seen many times. V is TRBV6-6 and J is TRBJ1-1; the D is unclear. There are 11 residues in the CDR3. The germline CDR1 and CDR2 sequences are MNHNY and SVGAGI (reference sequence). The ends were cut back, 2 bases at V and 8 bases at J, with 6 bases in the middle. CDR3 DNA: TGTGCCAGCAGTTACGCAGACGAAGCTTTCTTT. Translating it yields CASSYADEAFF.

This clonotype was seen a handful of times. V usage is TRBV12-3 or TRBV12-4 and J usage is TRBJ2-7; TRBD2 aligns across 7 bases. The CDR3 sequence is 15 residues long. V was pared by 5 bases and J by 2 bases, with 9 bases of the junction left unmatched. CDR3 sequence (DNA): TGTGCCAGCAGTCGCGCGGGAGCTCCGACCTACGAGCAGTACTTC. Translating gives CASSRAGAPTYEQYF.

This clonotype was seen ten or more times. The V gene is TRBV5-1, the J gene TRBJ2-5; D unclear. Trimming cost V 4 bases and J 2 bases, with 6 bases left between them. The CDR3 contains 12 residues. Germline V gene lookup returns CDR1 SGHRS and CDR2 YFSETQ. CDR3 sequence reads: CASSHPQETQYF. CDR3 nucleotide sequence: TGCGCCAGCAGCCACCCACAAGAGACCCAGTACTTC.

This clonotype was observed many times. J is TRBJ2-2 and V is TRBV9; 7 bases are shared with TRBD2. Germline lookup yields CDR1 SGDLS and CDR2 YYNGEE. The J segment lost 3 bases and the V segment lost 0 bases, leaving 8 bases of the junction unmatched. The CDR3 loop spans 17 amino acids. CDR3 DNA sequence: TGTGCCAGCAGCGTAGGTGGCGGGAGAGGGGACACCGGGGAGCTGTTTTTT. Its protein is CASSVGGGRGDTGELFF.

J is TRBJ1-6 and V is TRBV7-9; TRBD1 is a possible D gene (5 bases). Germline values: CDR1 SEHNR, CDR2 FQNEAQ (reference sequence). The CDR3 spans 16 residues. The germline V and J ends were trimmed by 3 bases and 6 bases, with 15 bases remaining between them. CDR3 sequence reads: CASSLYRDSINSPLHF. CDR3 in DNA: TGTGCCAGCAGCTTGTACCGGGACTCAATTAATTCACCCCTCCACTTT.

V gene TRBV7-2 combines with J gene TRBJ1-4; D is undetermined. Germline V gives CDR1 SGHTA, CDR2 FQGNSA. The CDR3 is made up of 15 amino acids. V lost 5 bases and J 3 bases, leaving 13 bases between the germline ends. Here the CDR3 reads CASSTANHANEKLFF. CDR3 nucleotide sequence: TGTGCCAGCAGCACCGCCAACCACGCTAATGAAAAACTGTTTTTT.

The chain employs TRBV29-1 and TRBJ2-5; D is possibly TRBD1 (5 bases). CDR1 is SQVTM, CDR2 ANQGSEA, per germline. Trimming cost V 4 bases and J 3 bases, with 9 bases left between them. CDR3 length: 12 residues. The CDR3 coding sequence is TGCAGCGTTGGGCCGACAGAAGAGACCCAGTACTTC. Translating gives CSVGPTEETQYF.

As for this clonotype: The missing conserved phenylalanine or tryptophan at the end of this CDR3 makes a read error likely. The V and J genes are TRBV7-4 and TRBJ2-5; TRBD2 might be the D (5 bases). This CDR3 region has 14 residues. Germline CDR1 and CDR2: SGHVT and SQSDAQ. The CDR3 DNA is TGCGCCAGCAGCCCTGACGGACTGAAAGAGACCCAGTACTCC. Translated, it gives CASSPDGLKETQYS.

The sample holds a few counts of this clonotype. The rearrangement joins TRBV6-5 to TRBJ1-1; D ambiguous. Trimming left V 7 bases short and J 1 base short, with 10 bases between. Per germline, CDR1 MNHEY and CDR2 SVGAGI. CDR3 size: 13 residues. The CDR3 nucleotides read TGTGCCAGCAACGAGGGCAGGAACACTGAAGCTTTCTTT. This translates into CASNEGRNTEAFF.

Ten or more counts support this clonotype. The CDR3 loop reads CASSIRSLNTEAFF. The CDR3 coding sequence is TGTGCCAGTAGTATTCGGAGCTTGAACACTGAAGCTTTCTTT. The chain recombines TRBV19 with TRBJ1-1; D call uncertain. The germline CDR1 and CDR2 sequences are LNHDA and SQIVND (reference sequence). V was cut by 3 bases and J by 0 bases, with 8 bases left in between. The CDR3 totals 14 residues.

The chain is built from TRBV29-1 and TRBJ1-2, with D possibly being TRBD1 (5 bases). Trimming stripped 4 bases from V and 3 bases from J, with 9 bases between. Germline CDR1 and CDR2: SQVTM and ANQGSEA. The CDR3 length is 12 residues. The CDR3 is CSVARDDYGYTF. The CDR3 DNA follows: TGCAGCGTTGCCAGGGACGACTATGGCTACACCTTC.

This clonotype was counted many times. The chain is built from TRBV20-1 and TRBJ1-1, with D possibly TRBD1 on 5 matching bases. The CDR3 spans 17 residues. V lost 5 bases to trimming and J lost 0 bases, with 22 bases between them. Germline CDR1 is DFQATT and CDR2 is SNEGSKA (reference sequence). CDR3 amino acids: CSARPFGTQKVNTEAFF. The CDR3, as DNA: TGCAGTGCTCGCCCCTTCGGGACCCAGAAGGTGAACACTGAAGCTTTCTTT.